One and the same sample provided the 22 T cell receptor beta chains below, sequenced in a study of CD4 T cells in relation to SARS-CoV-2 and coronaviruses. This table comes from immunoSEQ multiplex PCR, and its TCRdb copy is limited to in-frame clones, with some not included. The sample shows 30,000 to 45,000 clones, 88% of them seen only once. Material: memory CD4+ T cells from PBMCs. Receptors were obtained from an adult with COVID-19.

The gene calls are TRBV19 and TRBJ1-4, with 8 bases fitting TRBD1. Germline V lookup: CDR1 LNHDA, CDR2 SQIVND (reference sequence). Trimming cost V 4 bases and J 7 bases; bases outside gene matches: 5. The CDR3 length is 14 residues. The CDR3 DNA follows: TGTGCCAGTAGTACAGGGGGCCGAGGTGAAAAACTGTTTTTT. Residues: CASSTGGRGEKLFF.

The table lists this clone with a count of one. The chain combines TRBV6-5 with TRBJ2-2, with 10 bases aligning to TRBD1. The J segment lost 3 bases and the V segment lost 5 bases, leaving 3 bases of the junction unmatched. CDR3 length equals 15 residues. Germline CDR1 is MNHEY and CDR2 is SVGAGI. The CDR3 region is CASSTGTGDTGELFF. For the CDR3, the DNA is TGTGCCAGCAGTACCGGGACAGGGGACACCGGGGAGCTGTTTTTT.

The rearrangement uses TRBV9 and TRBJ1-2; D not resolved. Trimming removed 0 bases from V and 0 bases from J, with 9 bases in between. Per the germline V gene, CDR1 is SGDLS and CDR2 is YYNGEE. CDR3 length: 15 amino acids. The CDR3 nucleotides are TGTGCCAGCAGCGTAGCTGCAAATTCTAACTATGGCTACACCTTC. This codes for CASSVAANSNYGYTF.

V is TRBV7-2 and J is TRBJ2-7; TRBD2 aligns across 7 bases. The junction had 6 bases not matched to a gene; V was cut back by 0 bases and J by 1 base. CDR1 SGHTA and CDR2 FQGNSA come from the germline V gene. The CDR3 runs 16 residues. This CDR3 reads CASSLAASGSSYEQYF. CDR3 nucleotide sequence: TGTGCCAGCAGCTTAGCAGCTAGCGGCTCTTCCTACGAGCAGTACTTC.

The rearrangement uses TRBV19 and TRBJ1-3; D gene unclear. The CDR3 runs to 14 residues. Trimming removed 3 bases from V and 0 bases from J, with 6 bases in between. Per the germline V gene, CDR1 is LNHDA and CDR2 is SQIVND (reference sequence). DNA of the CDR3: TGTGCCAGTAGTATGTGGAGCTCTGGAAACACCATATATTTT. This encodes CASSMWSSGNTIYF.

This chain uses TRBV6-1 with TRBJ1-3, with D unresolved. Germline CDR1 MNHNS, CDR2 SASEGT. Trimming removed 0 bases from V and 7 bases from J, with 7 bases in between. The CDR3 runs to 13 residues. Written as DNA, the CDR3 is TGTGCCAGCAGTGAAGCTCGGTGGAACACCATATATTTT. This gives the protein CASSEARWNTIYF.

V gene TRBV2 combines with J gene TRBJ1-5; D remains unclear. Trimming stripped 2 bases from V and 5 bases from J, with 7 bases between. The germline CDR1 and CDR2 sequences are SNHLY and FYNNEI. CDR3 length: 13 amino acids. Here the CDR3 reads CASSEYMDQPQHF. DNA for the CDR3: TGTGCCAGCAGTGAATATATGGATCAGCCCCAGCATTTT.

The chain carries TRBV7-2 and TRBJ1-1; D might be TRBD1 (6 bases). The length of the CDR3 is 16 residues. Germline assignment: CDR1 SGHTA and CDR2 FQGNSA. V was cut by 2 bases and J by 3 bases, with 16 bases left in between. CDR3: CASSLWGGHGYTEAFF. In nucleotides, the CDR3 is TGTGCCAGCAGCTTATGGGGGGGGCATGGATACACTGAAGCTTTCTTT.

V and J are TRBV5-1 and TRBJ2-7; no definite D call. Per the germline V gene, CDR1 is SGHRS and CDR2 is YFSETQ. Trimming took off 5 bases at V and 4 bases at J, with 7 bases between the two ends. CDR3 size: 11 residues. Written as DNA, the CDR3 is TGCGCCAGCAGATTCGAATACGAGCAGTACTTC. It codes for CASRFEYEQYF.

J is TRBJ1-1 and V is TRBV19, with 8 bases aligning to TRBD1. The J segment lost 2 bases and the V segment lost 4 bases, leaving 12 bases of the junction unmatched. The CDR3 totals 17 residues. The V gene's germline CDR1 is LNHDA and CDR2 SQIVND (reference sequence). CDR3 sequence (DNA): TGTGCCAGTAGTACAGGACAGGGCTTCGGGCGAAACACTGAAGCTTTCTTT. Translated, it gives CASSTGQGFGRNTEAFF.

The rearrangement joins TRBV28 to TRBJ1-2; TRBD1 might be the D (6 bases). This CDR3 has 13 amino acids. Germline V lookup: CDR1 MDHEN, CDR2 SYDVKM. Deletions cut 8 bases from V and 6 bases from J, with 16 bases between. The CDR3 protein is CASLVGGGHGYTF. For the CDR3, the DNA is TGTGCCAGCTTGGTTGGAGGGGGACATGGCTACACCTTC.

The V call is TRBV12-5, the J call TRBJ1-5; TRBD1 matches 8 bases. The CDR3 is 15 amino acids. Trimming cost V 5 bases and J 2 bases; bases outside gene matches: 5. In germline, CDR1 is LGHNT, CDR2 FRNRAP. CDR3 in DNA: TGTGCTAGTGGTCTGGGACAGGCGGGCAATCAGCCCCAGCATTTT. It specifies CASGLGQAGNQPQHF.

The chain couples TRBV21-1 to TRBJ2-5; TRBD2, the table's D call, lacks a check against the DNA. TRBV21-1 is a listed pseudogene. The CDR3 contains 17 residues. The CDR3 reads CASSKEGGTSGGETQYF. CDR3 nucleotide sequence: TGTGCCAGCAGCAAAGAAGGGGGGACTAGCGGGGGTGAGACCCAGTACTTC.

This clone has just one count. J is TRBJ2-2 and V is TRBV5-1, with TRBD1 identical over 11 bases. There are 16 residues in the CDR3. V was pared by 6 bases and J by 5 bases, with 9 bases of the junction left unmatched. CDR1 is SGHRS, CDR2 YFSETQ, per germline. The CDR3 sequence: CASTPRTGGKTGELFF. The CDR3 nucleotides read TGCGCCAGCACCCCCAGGACAGGGGGCAAGACCGGGGAGCTGTTTTTT.

This sequence joins TRBV29-1 and TRBJ1-5; D not resolved. The CDR3 totals 14 residues. Trimming took off 6 bases at V and 5 bases at J, with 17 bases between the two ends. Germline V CDR1 and CDR2: SQVTM, ANQGSEA. CDR3: CSVRFGPTDQPQHF. The CDR3 region has the DNA TGCAGCGTCCGTTTTGGCCCGACGGATCAGCCCCAGCATTTT. The variable domain in full, completed from reference TRBV29-1 and TRBJ1-5, reads SAVISQKPSRDICQRGTSLTIQCQVDSQVTMMFWYRQQPGQSLTLIATANQGSEATYESGFVIDKFPISRPNLTFSTLTVSNMSPEDSSIYLCSVRFGPTDQPQHFGDGTRLSIL.

The CDR3 DNA reads as TGCGCCAGCAGCTTGGACAGGGAAAAACTGTTTTTT. Translating it yields CASSLDREKLFF. J is TRBJ1-4 and V is TRBV5-1; D possibly corresponds to TRBD1 (5 bases). The germline gives CDR1 SGHRS, CDR2 YFSETQ. The CDR3 spans 12 residues. Trimming took 0 bases from V and 8 from J, leaving 5 bases between them.

V and J are TRBV12-5 and TRBJ2-2; D assignment may be TRBD1 or TRBD2 (5 bases each). The V end lost 5 bases, the J end lost 7 bases, and 14 bases lay between the germline ends. The CDR3 is 14 residues long. CDR1 and CDR2 from the germline V gene are LGHNT and FRNRAP. CDR3 sequence reads: CASGTGTRGGELFF. CDR3 nucleotides: TGTGCTAGTGGTACCGGGACCCGTGGCGGGGAGCTGTTTTTT.

In DNA, the CDR3 is TGTGCCAGCAGTCTGACTAGCGGGGTAGCAGATACGCAGTATTTT. Translating gives CASSLTSGVADTQYF. The V call is TRBV6-2 or TRBV6-3, the J call TRBJ2-3; 11 bases are a match to TRBD2. The ends lost 5 bases at V and 4 bases at J; junction bases unmatched: 5. Germline lookup yields CDR1 MNHEY and CDR2 SVGEGT. The CDR3 loop spans 15 amino acids.

The rearrangement links TRBV24-1 to TRBJ2-7, with 8 bases identical to TRBD2. The V gene end was trimmed by 9 bases and the J gene end by 0 bases; junction bases not matched to a gene: 6. The V gene's germline CDR1 is KGHDR and CDR2 SFDVKD. The CDR3 totals 14 residues. This chain's CDR3 is CATQASGSSYEQYF. The CDR3 nucleotides are TGTGCCACCCAAGCTAGCGGGTCCTCCTACGAGCAGTACTTC.

V usage is TRBV10-1 and J usage is TRBJ2-3; TRBD2 agrees at 8 bases. The germline V gene encodes CDR1 WNHNN and CDR2 SYGVQD (reference sequence). V lost 0 bases and J lost 0; bases outside the gene matches: 2. This CDR3 comprises 16 residues. The CDR3 loop reads CASSESQRGSTDTQYF. In nucleotides, the CDR3 is TGCGCCAGCAGTGAGTCGCAGCGGGGGAGCACAGATACGCAGTATTTT.

The chain couples TRBV19 to TRBJ2-3; 12 nucleotides agree with TRBD2. From germline, CDR1 is LNHDA and CDR2 SQIVND (reference sequence). The CDR3 length is 16 residues. V gave up 5 bases and J gave up 6 bases; unmatched junction bases: 9. CDR3 loop: CASSARTSGEGDTQYF. In DNA form, the CDR3 reads TGTGCCAGTAGTGCCAGGACTAGCGGGGAGGGGGATACGCAGTATTTT.

The count of this clone is one. V is TRBV2 and J is TRBJ2-2; D unclear. The ends were cut back, 7 bases at V and 0 bases at J, with 9 bases in the middle. The CDR3 covers 14 residues. Germline V gene sequence: CDR1 SNHLY, CDR2 FYNNEI. CDR3 region: CASTPGTNTGELFF. CDR3 nucleotides: TGTGCCAGCACCCCAGGAACGAACACCGGGGAGCTGTTTTTT.